These T cell receptor beta chains were read from a single sample in a study of T cell responses to AZD1222 COVID-19 vaccine. Method: immunoSEQ multiplex PCR; TCRdb's copy keeps in-frame clones and lacks some. The sample contains 90,000 to 120,000 clones, 87% of which appear only once. The material was peripheral blood, obtained 28 days after the second AZD1222 dose. These receptors were taken from an adult who received the AZD1222 COVID-19 vaccine. The CDR3 runs from the conserved cysteine through the conserved F or W. D genes are given only for firm matches. Size is stated for part of the rows, as once, few or many counts, or as a class when the clone is expanded.

J gene,clone size,CDR3 length,D gene,V gene,CDR3 protein,CDR3 DNA
TRBJ2-5,-,15,TRBD1,TRBV11-2,CASRRPRTGQETQYF,TGTGCCAGCAGGAGGCCTAGGACAGGGCAAGAGACCCAGTACTTC
TRBJ1-2,-,13,TRBD1,TRBV29-1,CSVEDRGDYGYTF,TGCAGCGTTGAGGACAGGGGAGATTATGGCTACACCTTC
TRBJ1-2,-,14,-,TRBV7-8,CASSFGTGNYGYTF,TGTGCCAGCAGCTTCGGGACGGGGAACTATGGCTACACCTTC
TRBJ1-1,-,16,TRBD1,TRBV28,CASSKDRGQPLTEAFF,TGTGCCAGCAGCAAAGACAGGGGGCAACCTCTCACTGAAGCTTTCTTT
TRBJ2-7,-,12,-,TRBV11-2,CASSLGMGEQYF,TGTGCCAGCAGCTTAGGTATGGGCGAGCAGTACTTC
TRBJ1-4,-,17,-,TRBV11-2,CASSPAAASLSNEKLFF,TGTGCCAGCAGCCCCGCGGCGGCGTCTCTAAGTAATGAAAAACTGTTTTTT
TRBJ1-5,few,12,TRBD1,TRBV29-1,CSVADRGQPQHF,TGCAGCGTTGCAGACAGGGGCCAGCCCCAGCATTTT
TRBJ1-1,-,13,-,TRBV29-1,CSVGRSLNTEAFF,TGCAGCGTTGGTCGCAGCCTGAACACTGAAGCTTTCTTT
TRBJ1-2,-,15,-,TRBV5-6,CASSGNSVIVVGYTF,TGTGCCAGCAGCGGAAACAGCGTCATTGTTGTAGGCTACACCTTC
TRBJ1-2,-,13,-,TRBV10-3,CAIAGSPILGYTF,TGTGCCATCGCTGGCAGCCCCATTCTTGGCTACACCTTC
TRBJ1-2,-,11,-,TRBV25-1,CASARQDGYTF,TGTGCCAGCGCTAGACAAGATGGCTACACCTTC
TRBJ1-3,-,15,-,TRBV6-5,CASSPISGFGNTIYF,TGTGCCAGCAGCCCAATAAGTGGATTCGGAAACACCATATATTTT
TRBJ2-7,-,14,-,TRBV6-6,CASSYSSLGGRAYF,TGTGCCAGCAGTTACTCGAGTCTCGGGGGGCGAGCGTACTTC
TRBJ2-1,-,15,-,TRBV29-1,CSGDRAWGGYNEQFF,TGCAGCGGTGACAGGGCGTGGGGGGGTTACAATGAGCAGTTCTTC
TRBJ1-5,-,16,TRBD1,TRBV19,CASSIRGQGSNQPQHF,TGTGCCAGTAGTATCCGGGGACAGGGAAGCAATCAGCCCCAGCATTTT
TRBJ1-2,-,14,-,TRBV5-6,CASSLDPGQAGYTF,TGTGCCAGCAGCTTGGACCCAGGGCAGGCTGGCTACACCTTC
TRBJ1-1,once,14,TRBD1,TRBV19,CASSITGGNTEAFF,TGTGCCAGTAGTATCACAGGGGGGAACACTGAAGCTTTCTTT
TRBJ1-6,-,16,-,TRBV5-1,CASSLGMGPGPSPLHF,TGCGCCAGCAGCTTGGGAATGGGACCTGGGCCATCACCCCTCCACTTT
TRBJ1-1,once,13,-,TRBV12-3/TRBV12-4,CASSLARRTKAFF,TGTGCCAGCAGTTTAGCGCGTAGGACGAAAGCTTTCTTT
TRBJ1-2,-,15,-,TRBV7-8,CASSLGDPGSYGYTF,TGTGCCAGCAGCTTAGGAGACCCAGGATCCTATGGCTACACCTTC
TRBJ2-1,-,14,-,TRBV30,CAWTAMVSYNEQFF,TGTGCCTGGACGGCCATGGTCTCCTACAATGAGCAGTTCTTC
TRBJ1-5,-,14,-,TRBV28,CASSLAQWDQPQHF,TGTGCCAGCAGCCTGGCCCAATGGGATCAGCCCCAGCATTTT
TRBJ1-2,-,13,-,TRBV6-5,CASSYSRNYGYTF,TGTGCCAGCAGTTACTCGCGGAACTATGGCTACACCTTC
TRBJ1-2,once,11,TRBD1,TRBV28,CASKQGQGYTF,TGTGCCAGCAAACAGGGACAGGGCTACACCTTC
TRBJ2-6,-,16,TRBD2,TRBV5-4,CASSTGGSSGANVLTF,TGTGCCAGCAGCACGGGGGGAAGCTCTGGGGCCAACGTCCTGACTTTC
TRBJ1-6,once,13,-,TRBV4-1,CASSQGDNSPLHF,TGCGCCAGCAGCCAAGGGGATAATTCACCCCTCCACTTT
TRBJ2-1,-,15,-,TRBV19,CASSNIGGAVHEQFF,TGTGCCAGTAGTAACATCGGAGGGGCAGTCCATGAGCAGTTCTTC
TRBJ1-1,once,14,-,TRBV3-1/TRBV3-2,CASSLGMSNTEAFF,TGTGCCAGCAGCTTGGGTATGTCGAACACTGAAGCTTTCTTT
TRBJ2-5,-,16,-,TRBV6-5,CASSSTEGYGQETQYF,TGTGCCAGCAGTTCCACCGAGGGGTACGGCCAAGAGACCCAGTACTTC
TRBJ2-1,few,18,TRBD2,TRBV19,CASSIRLAGTSGYNEQFF,TGTGCCAGTAGTATTCGTTTAGCCGGGACTAGCGGGTACAATGAGCAGTTCTTC
TRBJ2-7,-,14,-,TRBV9,CASSVGVQSYEQYF,TGTGCCAGCAGCGTAGGGGTGCAATCCTACGAGCAGTACTTC